One T cell receptor (beta chain) is described in this entry. The specificity of this receptor is unknown. Base qualities are missing; no much larger clone stands one base away. This specimen belongs to a study of cytomegalovirus exposure and HLA in healthy donors (dated by TCRdb to 2016 to 2017). For the wider study: According to a later analysis, one platform produced both the 120 validation repertoires and the roughly 660 repertoires of the first cohort. The study was designed to test whether signatures of past pathogen exposure could be identified by cataloging public T cell receptors. Besides the first cohort of more than 650 subjects, a separate validation cohort made up of about 120 different subjects was used. High-throughput TCR immunosequencing, statistical association of individual TCRs with disease status, and machine learning were combined to predict cytomegalovirus infection status.

The receptor library was made with the immunoSEQ multiplex PCR assay. In the paper's pipeline: A statistical classification framework was developed to diagnose cytomegalovirus status using the catalog of TCR beta chain sequences. Imported from immuneACCESS, the table was reduced by TCRdb to in-frame sequences with V and J called. These copies leave out some clones; in studies compared against another copy, an unresolved V gene accounts for under half, and the cause of the remainder is not known. The D gene and trimming were derived from the DNA, and the V and J assignments and clone size from that table. The sample has about 140,000 clones on record, around four fifths of them singletons. Approximately 1.5% of the sample lies in the top ten. The study at large found these results: A few of the identified cytomegalovirus-associated TCR beta chains were confirmed in vitro to be specific for cytomegalovirus antigens. The study listed 150 to 200 TCR beta chains as associated with cytomegalovirus. Subsequent analysis determined that TCRs grouped into clusters in the first cohort also showed a tendency toward co-occurrence across the 120 or so validation repertoires, and about 93% of cluster scores exceeded 0. The classifier was reported to diagnose cytomegalovirus status with high specificity and sensitivity in both the original and validation cohorts. While some public TCRs were present in many individuals, most TCR sequences turned up only very rarely across donors. A later analysis had no HLA typing for the validation cohort, so co-occurrence there was scored across all 120 repertoires. The authors suggested that the approach could potentially be generalized to other disease states and immunological phenotypes.

Separate from the approximately 700-subject first cohort, the validation cohort of roughly 120 subjects was the group to which the donors belonged. The CDR3 sequence holds 16 residues, the cysteine and phenylalanine included. Only the CDR3 DNA stays, 48 bases, in frame from base 1. Here V drops 3 bases and J drops 5 bases, and the junction holds 7 bases not matched to any gene. CDR1 and CDR2 are read off the germline V gene (reference sequence) as PRHDT and FYEKMQ. This receptor was taken from a woman in her 30s in good health and CMV-seronegative. In this chain, TRBV13 is recombined with TRBJ2-2, and 9 bases in between align with TRBD2. Specimen: PBMCs. CDR3 region: CASSFYSGGRTGELFF. The DNA is TGTGCCAGCAGCTTCTATAGCGGGGGTCGGACCGGGGAGCTGTTTTTT.